The rows below give T cell receptor beta chains drawn from one sample of a study of blood T cell repertoires in COVID-19. Profiling relied on immunoSEQ multiplex PCR, and the TCRdb table lists in-frame clones only, not all of them. The sample consists of 220,000 or so clones, about 83% of them appearing once. The specimen sequenced was PBMCs or T cells enriched from blood (not recorded which). The source is a woman in her 40s who had recovered from COVID-19. CDR3s include the opening cysteine and the closing phenylalanine or tryptophan. The D gene is left open where the match is weak. Some rows have no size entry. The others give once, few or many, or a class for an expanded clone.

CDR3 DNA,CDR3 protein,V gene,J gene,clone size,D gene
TGTGCCAGCAGCGGACAGGGGCCTGACGGGGAGCTGTTTTTT,CASSGQGPDGELFF,TRBV9,TRBJ2-2,NA,TRBD1
TGTGCCAGCAGCTTAGCACGCCTAGCGGGATCGAGGAATGAGCAGTTCTTC,CASSLARLAGSRNEQFF,TRBV7-8,TRBJ2-1,NA,TRBD2
TGCGCCAGCAGCTTGGATCAGCGCGGGGGCACAGATACGCAGTATTTT,CASSLDQRGGTDTQYF,TRBV5-1,TRBJ2-3,NA,NA
TGTGCCAGCAGCTCCTACGGCGCGGGAGATAGTGAGCAGTTCTTC,CASSSYGAGDSEQFF,TRBV11-3,TRBJ2-1,NA,TRBD2
TGTGCCACCAGTGATTTTGGGGGAGGCGATGAGCAGTTCTTC,CATSDFGGGDEQFF,TRBV24-1,TRBJ2-1,NA,NA
TGCGCCAGCAGCTTCTCGGGACAGGGGAACACTGAAGCTTTCTTT,CASSFSGQGNTEAFF,TRBV5-1,TRBJ1-1,few,TRBD1
TGTGCCAGCAGGGGGACTAGCGGGAGACCCCATGAGCAGTTCTTC,CASRGTSGRPHEQFF,TRBV2,TRBJ2-1,NA,TRBD2
TGTGCCAGCAGTTGGGACAGGGGGCGTCTAAACGAGCAGTTCTTC,CASSWDRGRLNEQFF,TRBV2,TRBJ2-1,once,TRBD1
TGTGCCAGCAGACCGGGCGACGACAGGGCAGATGGCTACACCTTC,CASRPGDDRADGYTF,TRBV6-5,TRBJ1-2,NA,TRBD1
TGTGCCAGCAGTTTATGGCGGGGGGCTGGAAACACCATATATTTT,CASSLWRGAGNTIYF,TRBV28,TRBJ1-3,NA,NA
TGTGCCAGCTCACCACTGAGGGCTAACTATGGCTACACCTTC,CASSPLRANYGYTF,TRBV18,TRBJ1-2,NA,NA
TGTGCCAGCAGCCCTGGGGTAGGCGGCGGGAAAAACATTCAGTACTTC,CASSPGVGGGKNIQYF,TRBV9,TRBJ2-4,NA,NA
TGCAGCGTTACAGGTGCGGAGGCCAACGTCCTGACTTTC,CSVTGAEANVLTF,TRBV29-1,TRBJ2-6,NA,NA
TGTGCCAGCTCACCACGGGGGGAAGTCGAGCAGTACTTC,CASSPRGEVEQYF,TRBV18,TRBJ2-7,NA,NA
TGTGCCAGCAGTTTATCCGGACTATACGAGCAGTACTTC,CASSLSGLYEQYF,TRBV28,TRBJ2-7,few,NA
TGTGCTACGGGGGAGCAAGCGAGCGAGCAGTTCTTC,CATGEQASEQFF,TRBV12-5,TRBJ2-1,once,NA
TGTGCCAGCAGCTTAGCGAATAGCGGCCCCTACGAGCAGTACTTC,CASSLANSGPYEQYF,TRBV7-8,TRBJ2-7,NA,NA
TGTGCCAGCAGAGTAACAGTGAACACTGAAGCTTTCTTT,CASRVTVNTEAFF,TRBV6-5,TRBJ1-1,few,NA
TGTGCCAGTAGTTACCGGGACAGGGGCGACTATGGCTACACCTTC,CASSYRDRGDYGYTF,TRBV19,TRBJ1-2,NA,TRBD1
TGTGCCAGCTCACCGGCCGGACTAAGCTACGAGCAGTACTTC,CASSPAGLSYEQYF,TRBV18,TRBJ2-7,NA,NA
TGTGCCAGCAGCTTAAGACTAGCGGCCACAGATACGCAGTATTTT,CASSLRLAATDTQYF,TRBV7-4,TRBJ2-3,NA,TRBD2
TGCGCCAGCAGCTTTGAGGTTCCGGGACTTGTCTCCTACGAGCAGTACTTC,CASSFEVPGLVSYEQYF,TRBV5-1,TRBJ2-7,NA,NA
TGCGCCAGCAACTACGGAGCGGGATACTACGAGCAGTACTTC,CASNYGAGYYEQYF,TRBV5-1,TRBJ2-7,NA,TRBD2
TGTGCCAGCAGTTTGCCCGGGGGCTATGGCTACACCTTC,CASSLPGGYGYTF,TRBV27,TRBJ1-2,once,NA
TGCGCCAGCAGCCTGGTCCCGGTGGGACAGGGGACTTTTGAAGCTTTCTTT,CASSLVPVGQGTFEAFF,TRBV5-1,TRBJ1-1,NA,TRBD1
TGTGCCAGCAGCTTCTGGACAGGGACGATCGGGGAGCTGTTTTTT,CASSFWTGTIGELFF,TRBV11-2,TRBJ2-2,few,TRBD1
TGTGCCAGCAGTGCACAGGGTGCTGGAAACACCATATATTTT,CASSAQGAGNTIYF,TRBV2,TRBJ1-3,NA,NA
TGTGCCACCAGTGACCCGGGGGAAGGTGACTATGGCTACACCTTC,CATSDPGEGDYGYTF,TRBV24-1,TRBJ1-2,NA,NA
TGTGCCTGGAGTGTAGGGGCAGGGGTCGCGAATGAGCAGTTCTTC,CAWSVGAGVANEQFF,TRBV30,TRBJ2-1,NA,NA
TGTGCCAGCAGCTTCGTGACTAGCGGGAGCGCAGATACGCAGTATTTT,CASSFVTSGSADTQYF,TRBV11-3,TRBJ2-3,NA,TRBD2
TGTGCCAGCAGCCACAGGTCTGGAAACACCATATATTTT,CASSHRSGNTIYF,TRBV14,TRBJ1-3,NA,NA
TGTGCCAGCAGCGAGGTAGAGGAGCTGTTTTTT,CASSEVEELFF,TRBV7-2,TRBJ2-2,NA,NA
TGTGCCAGTAGCCCTAATTGGGAGGGGGTATATGGCTACACCTTC,CASSPNWEGVYGYTF,TRBV19,TRBJ1-2,NA,NA
TGTGCCAGCAGCCGGTTAGGTGGGGCGTCTTCACCGAATTCACCCCTCCACTTT,CASSRLGGASSPNSPLHF,TRBV3-1/TRBV3-2,TRBJ1-6,NA,NA
TGTGCCAGCGCTACCGGGACAGGGGACGACTATGGCTACACCTTC,CASATGTGDDYGYTF,TRBV27,TRBJ1-2,NA,TRBD1
TGTGCCTGGAGTAGGCGGATTTCTGGAAACACCATATATTTT,CAWSRRISGNTIYF,TRBV30,TRBJ1-3,few,NA
TGTGCCAGCAGTGAAATGGGTACTAGCGGGAGGGCCAGAGGGAAGACCCAGTACTTC,CASSEMGTSGRARGKTQYF,TRBV6-1,TRBJ2-5,NA,TRBD2
TGTGCCAGCAGCTTTGGGTTCCCCCATGAGGGAGACACAGATACGCAGTATTTT,CASSFGFPHEGDTDTQYF,TRBV12-1,TRBJ2-3,NA,NA
TGTGCCAGCAGTGAATCGCAGGAAAAGTATGGAGCTTGGGTTAGGGGTCAGCCCCAGCATTTT,CASSESQEKYGAWVRGQPQHF,TRBV6-1,TRBJ1-5,few,NA
TGTGCCAGCAGTTACTCGAGGAGTCTAACAGATACGCAGTATTTT,CASSYSRSLTDTQYF,TRBV6-5,TRBJ2-3,NA,NA
TGTGCCAGCAGCGTAGGTCTAGCGGTACAAGAGACCCAGTACTTC,CASSVGLAVQETQYF,TRBV9,TRBJ2-5,NA,TRBD2
TGTGCCAGTAGTCCATCAAGAGGAACCGGGGAGCTGTTTTTT,CASSPSRGTGELFF,TRBV19,TRBJ2-2,many,NA
TGTGCCAGCAGTTTTAATAGGGGGCAGAATGGCTACACCTTC,CASSFNRGQNGYTF,TRBV27,TRBJ1-2,NA,TRBD1
TGTGCCAGCGCGGTATCGGTCGGCTCTGGAAACACCATATATTTT,CASAVSVGSGNTIYF,TRBV27,TRBJ1-3,NA,NA
TGTGCCAGCAGCGTAGCTACGGGATCCCACTACGAGCAGTACTTC,CASSVATGSHYEQYF,TRBV9,TRBJ2-7,NA,NA
TGTGCCAGCAGCACCCCGCCCGACAGGGCTTTGGGCACTGAGCAGTTCTTC,CASSTPPDRALGTEQFF,TRBV27,TRBJ2-1,many,TRBD1
TGTGCCAGCAGTTCAGGGGAGACAGGTTCGAATGAGCAGTTCTTC,CASSSGETGSNEQFF,TRBV6-2/TRBV6-3,TRBJ2-1,NA,NA
TGTGCCAGCAGCCCCTGGGACAGCTCCTACAATGAGCAGTTCTTC,CASSPWDSSYNEQFF,TRBV7-7,TRBJ2-1,NA,TRBD1
TGTGCCAGCAGCAGAGGGCTGGATGAGCAGTTCTTC,CASSRGLDEQFF,TRBV12-3/TRBV12-4,TRBJ2-1,NA,NA
TGCGCCAGCAGCCCCGTGGGAGGAGGGACAGATACGCAGTATTTT,CASSPVGGGTDTQYF,TRBV5-1,TRBJ2-3,NA,NA
TGTGCCAGCAGTGAAGGTGGGACTAGCGGGACAGATACGCAGTATTTT,CASSEGGTSGTDTQYF,TRBV25-1,TRBJ2-3,NA,TRBD2
TGCGCCAGCAGCTCTTCCAGAGGGAACACTGAAGCTTTCTTT,CASSSSRGNTEAFF,TRBV5-1,TRBJ1-1,NA,NA
TGTGCCAGCAGCCAAAAGGTGACAGGAGCCGGCACAGATACGCAGTATTTT,CASSQKVTGAGTDTQYF,TRBV3-1/TRBV3-2,TRBJ2-3,NA,NA
TGTGCCACCAGTGATACGACTATCACCGGGGAGCTGTTTTTT,CATSDTTITGELFF,TRBV24-1,TRBJ2-2,few,NA
TGTGCCAGCATCAGACTAGCGGGGGCCTACGAGCAGTACTTC,CASIRLAGAYEQYF,TRBV2,TRBJ2-7,NA,TRBD2